A single sample is the source of the 32 T cell receptor beta chains below, sequenced in a study of beta chain features in type 1 diabetes. Reverse transcribing all isolated RNA meant expressed TCRB transcripts were sequenced. The protocol was immunoSEQ multiplex PCR, while the TCRdb copy is restricted to in-frame clones and leaves out a portion. The table has about 620,000 clones, around a sixth seen once; the top ten hold about 0.097%. The sequenced sample was naive CD4+ T cells from blood. All receptors derive from a man younger than 30 in good health.

The V and J genes are TRBV19 and TRBJ1-2, with D possibly matching TRBD1 (5 bases). Between the trimmed V and J ends, which lost 6 bases and 4 bases, there was a span of 15 bases. Germline assignment: CDR1 LNHDA and CDR2 SQIVND (reference sequence). CDR3 size: 14 residues. The CDR3 coding sequence is TGTGCCAGTAGCATCCGGGACTTAATCTATGGCTACACCTTC. It codes for CASSIRDLIYGYTF.

The genes are TRBV4-3 and TRBJ2-5, with TRBD1 matching 9 bases. Germline V gene lookup returns CDR1 LGHNA and CDR2 YSLEER. V shed 1 base and J 1 base; nucleotides not matched to a gene: 7. CDR3 length: 17 residues. CDR3 DNA: TGCGCCAGCAGCCAAGTCGGGACAGGGCAAATCCAAGAGACCCAGTACTTC. Encoded protein: CASSQVGTGQIQETQYF.

The chain has TRBV28 and TRBJ1-5; possible D gene TRBD1, 6 bases. This CDR3 is 14 amino acids long. CDR1 is MDHEN and CDR2 is SYDVKM in the germline V gene. The V and J ends lost 6 bases and 5 bases respectively, with 14 bases between them. The CDR3 is CASRTSGVHQPQHF. CDR3 DNA sequence: TGTGCCAGCAGAACGTCAGGGGTCCATCAGCCCCAGCATTTT.

V is TRBV30 and J is TRBJ2-2; 8 nucleotides line up with TRBD1. This CDR3 spans 13 amino acids. J lost 5 bases, V lost 2 bases, and 1 base had no gene match. Germline CDR1 reads GTSNPN; CDR2 reads SVGIG (reference sequence). The chain's CDR3 is CAWSTGGTGELFF. The DNA for the CDR3 is TGTGCCTGGAGTACAGGGGGGACCGGGGAGCTGTTTTTT.

This rearrangement joins TRBV5-1 to TRBJ1-5; D gene ambiguous. Trimming took off 1 base at V and 2 bases at J, with 7 bases between the two ends. The CDR3 runs to 14 residues. Germline CDR1 and CDR2: SGHRS and YFSETQ. The CDR3 DNA reads TGCGCCAGCAGCTTGTCCGATGGCAATCAGCCCCAGCATTTT. It yields the protein CASSLSDGNQPQHF.

This clone was picked up a small number of times. The rearrangement links TRBV28 to TRBJ1-5; D is unclear. This CDR3 is built from 12 residues. Germline CDR1 MDHEN, CDR2 SYDVKM. V was shortened by 6 bases and J by 5 bases, with 8 bases between the two germline ends. The CDR3 region is CASSTSHQPQHF. CDR3 DNA: TGTGCCAGCAGCACCTCCCATCAGCCCCAGCATTTT.

In this sample, this clone turned up a few times. The chain has TRBV7-9 and TRBJ2-3, with a tentative D call TRBD2 (6 bases). The CDR3 contains 14 residues. The ends were cut back, 5 bases at V and 0 bases at J, with 9 bases in the middle. Germline lookup yields CDR1 SEHNR and CDR2 FQNEAQ (reference sequence). The CDR3 region is CASSVRGSTDTQYF. The DNA for the CDR3 is TGTGCCAGCAGCGTCCGGGGGAGCACAGATACGCAGTATTTT.

This clone was detected only a few times. This sequence joins TRBV7-3 and TRBJ2-1; no clear D. Germline-derived CDR1 and CDR2 are SGHTA and FQGTGA. The V end lost 5 bases, the J end lost 11 bases, and 19 bases lay between the germline ends. This CDR3 has 14 residues. The CDR3 DNA sequence: TGTGCCAGCAGCAACCCGGCCCACCTAAGTCAGCAGTTCTTC. Translated: CASSNPAHLSQQFF.

This clone was detected a few times. This sample also contains other DNA sequences that code for the same CDR3. The V gene is TRBV7-2, the J gene TRBJ2-7; D may be TRBD1 (7 bases). Germline CDR1 is SGHTA and CDR2 is FQGNSA. This CDR3 region has 14 residues. Trimming took 5 bases from V and 0 from J, leaving 11 bases between them. CDR3 sequence (DNA): TGTGCCAGCAGCCCAGGGGGGAGCTCCTACGAGCAGTACTTC. Encoded protein: CASSPGGSSYEQYF.

The V call is TRBV5-1, the J call TRBJ2-7; D unresolved. V gave up 4 bases and J gave up 2 bases, with 13 bases separating them. This CDR3 is built from 14 residues. CDR1 and CDR2 from the germline V gene are SGHRS and YFSETQ. CDR3 amino acids: CASSDPGSPYEQYF. The CDR3 DNA follows: TGCGCCAGCAGCGATCCGGGCTCCCCCTACGAGCAGTACTTC.

This chain uses TRBV2 with TRBJ2-2; the match to TRBD1 covers 8 bases. Germline CDR1 is SNHLY and CDR2 is FYNNEI. Trimming cost V 8 bases and J 4 bases; bases outside gene matches: 6. This CDR3 region has 14 residues. CDR3 residues: CASLRTGITGELFF. CDR3 DNA: TGTGCCAGCCTTAGGACAGGGATCACCGGGGAGCTGTTTTTT. Full variable domain (missing parts from reference TRBV2 and TRBJ2-2): EPEVTQTPSHQVTQMGQEVILRCVPISNHLYFYWYRQILGQKVEFLVSFYNNEISEKSEIFDDQFSVERPDGSNFTLKIRSTKLEDSAMYFCASLRTGITGELFFGEGSRLTVL.

This clone was found a few times. This chain links TRBV10-3 with TRBJ2-5; 10 bases agree with TRBD1. CDR1 ENHRY and CDR2 SYGVKD come from the germline V gene. The CDR3 covers 14 residues. V lost 4 bases and J lost 5; bases outside the gene matches: 4. The CDR3 sequence: CAISGQGASETQYF. CDR3 nucleotides: TGTGCCATCAGTGGACAGGGGGCGTCGGAGACCCAGTACTTC.

The chain recombines TRBV9 with TRBJ1-1; D gene uncertain. The CDR3 loop spans 12 amino acids. The germline gives CDR1 SGDLS, CDR2 YYNGEE. V lost 0 bases and J lost 9, with 9 bases in between. CDR3 bases: TGTGCCAGCAGCGTAGTGGGAGGGAAAGCTTTCTTT. Its translation: CASSVVGGKAFF.

This clone was counted between two and nine times. The chain carries TRBV7-8 and TRBJ2-5, with a tentative D call TRBD2 (5 bases). CDR1 and CDR2 (germline): SGHVS, FQNEAQ. V was pared by 5 bases and J by 5 bases, with 18 bases between. This CDR3 has 15 residues. The CDR3 is CASSGRGPAVETQYF. In DNA form, the CDR3 reads TGTGCCAGCAGCGGTCGAGGGCCCGCGGTCGAGACCCAGTACTTC.

This clone was recorded a few times. The V gene is TRBV7-2, the J gene TRBJ2-3; maybe TRBD1 (5 bases). CDR3 size: 15 residues. Germline lookup yields CDR1 SGHTA and CDR2 FQGNSA. The V end lost 1 base, the J end lost 8 bases, and 16 bases lay between the germline ends. The DNA of the CDR3 is TGTGCCAGCAGCTTAGGGTGGGGCCCCCCTCGTACGCAGTATTTT. It specifies CASSLGWGPPRTQYF.

The chain uses TRBV4-3 and TRBJ2-7; TRBD1 or TRBD2 may be the D gene (5 bases each). V lost 4 bases and J 2 bases, leaving 21 bases between the germline ends. The CDR3 is made up of 17 amino acids. Germline V CDR1 and CDR2: LGHNA, YSLEER. The CDR3 region is CASSRSRVRDPTYEQYF. In nucleotides, the CDR3 is TGCGCCAGCAGCCGCTCCCGAGTGAGGGACCCTACCTACGAGCAGTACTTC.

The chain links TRBV6-5 to TRBJ2-5; D is possibly TRBD1 (5 bases). Germline loops: CDR1 MNHEY, CDR2 SVGAGI. This CDR3 has 13 amino acids. Trimming shortened V by 5 bases and J by 4 bases, and 11 bases separated the two germline ends. For the CDR3, the DNA is TGTGCCAGCAGTCAAAGGGGATTAGAGACCCAGTACTTC. It specifies CASSQRGLETQYF.

V usage is TRBV11-1 and J usage is TRBJ2-3; D gene ambiguous. Germline lookup yields CDR1 SGHAT and CDR2 FQDESV (reference sequence). Trimming took off 8 bases at V and 1 base at J, with 10 bases between the two ends. The CDR3 consists of 13 residues. The CDR3 region is CASRVVGTDTQYF. CDR3 bases: TGTGCCAGCCGGGTGGTAGGCACAGATACGCAGTATTTT.

A few counts support this clone. The rearrangement joins TRBV7-9 to TRBJ1-1, with D unresolved. The CDR3 has 14 amino acids. Deletions cut 1 base from V and 7 bases from J, with 13 bases between. Germline CDR1 is SEHNR and CDR2 is FQNEAQ (reference sequence). CDR3 protein: CASSLVRFDDEAFF. Written as DNA, the CDR3 is TGTGCCAGCAGCTTAGTTAGATTCGATGATGAAGCTTTCTTT.

This clone was seen a single time. The V gene is TRBV2, the J gene TRBJ1-1; TRBD1 might be the D (6 bases). The CDR3 length is 12 residues. V was trimmed by 7 bases and J by 4 bases, leaving 10 bases between them. Germline loops: CDR1 SNHLY, CDR2 FYNNEI. Here the CDR3 reads CASKGQGTEAFF. The CDR3 bases are TGTGCCAGCAAGGGACAAGGCACTGAAGCTTTCTTT. Combining the CDR3 with reference TRBV2 and TRBJ1-1 gives the whole variable domain EPEVTQTPSHQVTQMGQEVILRCVPISNHLYFYWYRQILGQKVEFLVSFYNNEISEKSEIFDDQFSVERPDGSNFTLKIRSTKLEDSAMYFCASKGQGTEAFFGQGTRLTVV.

This chain links TRBV9 with TRBJ2-2, with D possibly being TRBD2 (5 bases). The CDR3 has 14 amino acids. V shed 6 bases and J shed 7 bases, with 16 bases lying between them. Germline V gene lookup returns CDR1 SGDLS and CDR2 YYNGEE. In DNA form, the CDR3 reads TGTGCCAGCACGCGGGTCGGAGGTGTCGGGGAGCTGTTTTTT. Amino acids: CASTRVGGVGELFF.

The chain employs TRBV29-1 and TRBJ2-5, with D possibly TRBD2 on 5 matching bases. This CDR3 is built from 12 residues. V dropped 7 bases and J dropped 4 bases, with 13 bases sitting between them. Per germline, CDR1 SQVTM and CDR2 ANQGSEA. CDR3 protein: CSEIHGGETQYF. The DNA of the CDR3 is TGCAGCGAGATCCATGGAGGAGAGACCCAGTACTTC.

In its sample, this clone was seen a few times. The chain has TRBV7-2 and TRBJ2-7, with 8 bases fitting TRBD1. This CDR3 is built from 15 residues. Germline V lookup: CDR1 SGHTA, CDR2 FQGNSA. V was pared by 5 bases and J by 2 bases, with 8 bases of the junction left unmatched. CDR3: CASSPTGTGTYEQYF. The CDR3 DNA reads TGTGCCAGCAGCCCAACCGGGACAGGTACCTACGAGCAGTACTTC.

The J gene is TRBJ2-7, the V gene TRBV7-2; perhaps D is TRBD1 or TRBD2 (5 bases each). CDR1 is SGHTA, CDR2 FQGNSA, per germline. The CDR3 consists of 15 residues. Trimming left V 1 base short and J 0 bases short, with 10 bases between. This CDR3 is CASSLVGDGSYEQYF. CDR3 DNA sequence: TGTGCCAGCAGCTTAGTTGGGGACGGCTCCTACGAGCAGTACTTC.

This clone was counted between two and nine times. The chain is built from TRBV20-1 and TRBJ1-2; D not certain. CDR3 length equals 11 residues. Germline CDR1 reads DFQATT; CDR2 reads SNEGSKA (reference sequence). The germline V and J ends were trimmed by 0 bases and 7 bases, with 6 bases remaining between them. CDR3 protein: CSAREDAGYTF. The DNA for the CDR3 is TGCAGTGCTAGAGAAGACGCTGGCTACACCTTC.

The rearrangement joins TRBV6-1 to TRBJ2-7; 8 bases fit TRBD1. The CDR3 runs 17 residues. The germline V gene encodes CDR1 MNHNS and CDR2 SASEGT. The trim removed 4 bases at V and 6 bases at J, leaving 17 bases unmatched. The CDR3, as DNA: TGTGCCAGCAGTGGACCAGCGGACAGGGCCTTTGGCAGCGAGCAGTACTTC. It yields the protein CASSGPADRAFGSEQYF.

This clone was observed a handful of times. This rearrangement joins TRBV19 to TRBJ2-1, with D uncertain. Germline V lookup: CDR1 LNHDA, CDR2 SQIVND (reference sequence). The CDR3 contains 15 residues. The V end was cut by 1 base, the J end by 7 bases, with 14 bases between. The CDR3 loop reads CASSIGSRFGNEQFF. CDR3 in DNA: TGTGCCAGTAGTATAGGTAGCAGATTTGGAAATGAGCAGTTCTTC.

This rearrangement joins TRBV27 to TRBJ1-5; TRBD1 might be the D (5 bases). Germline loops: CDR1 MNHEY, CDR2 SMNVEV (reference sequence). Trimming shortened V by 5 bases and J by 2 bases, and 16 bases separated the two germline ends. The CDR3 sequence is 16 residues long. DNA for the CDR3: TGTGCCAGCAGTCCCCGGGACCGACTCGGCAATCAGCCCCAGCATTTT. Protein product: CASSPRDRLGNQPQHF.

The rearrangement uses TRBV7-9 and TRBJ1-2, with D unclear. Germline values: CDR1 SEHNR, CDR2 FQNEAQ (reference sequence). The CDR3 has 11 amino acids. V was shortened by 5 bases and J by 6 bases, with 7 bases between the two germline ends. DNA for the CDR3: TGTGCCAGCAGCGAGGTAGATGGCTACACCTTC. As protein: CASSEVDGYTF.

The CDR3 spells CAGRGPNQPQHF. The DNA of the CDR3 is TGTGCAGGCAGGGGGCCGAATCAGCCCCAGCATTTT. The chain carries TRBV28 and TRBJ1-5, with 8 bases matching TRBD1. Germline V gene lookup returns CDR1 MDHEN and CDR2 SYDVKM. The CDR3 loop spans 12 amino acids. The variable domain in full, with the rest retrieved from reference TRBV28 and TRBJ1-5, is DVKVTQSSRYLVKRTGEKVFLECVQDMDHENMFWYRQDPGLGLRLIYFSYDVKMKEKGDIPEGYSVSREKKERFSLILESASTNQTSMYLCAGRGPNQPQHFGDGTRLSIL.

The CDR3 loop is CASSPTFSSTDTQYF. The CDR3 DNA reads as TGTGCCAGCAGCCCAACATTCTCCTCCACAGATACGCAGTATTTT. The chain recombines TRBV7-2 with TRBJ2-3; unclear D gene. The CDR3 is 15 amino acids. Germline CDR1 and CDR2: SGHTA and FQGNSA. Trimming pared 5 bases from V and 2 bases from J, leaving 14 bases between.

V gene TRBV19 combines with J gene TRBJ2-7; 7 positions agree with TRBD1. The CDR3 runs 13 residues. Germline V gives CDR1 LNHDA, CDR2 SQIVND (reference sequence). J was trimmed by 7 bases and V by 3 bases; bases with no gene match: 6. Here the CDR3 reads CASSMTGREEQYF. DNA of the CDR3: TGTGCCAGTAGTATGACAGGGCGTGAGGAGCAGTACTTC. Full variable domain (remainder filled in from reference TRBV19 and TRBJ2-7): DGGITQSPKYLFRKEGQNVTLSCEQNLNHDAMYWYRQDPGQGLRLIYYSQIVNDFQKGDIAEGYSVSREKKESFPLTVTSAQKNPTAFYLCASSMTGREEQYFGPGTRLTVT.